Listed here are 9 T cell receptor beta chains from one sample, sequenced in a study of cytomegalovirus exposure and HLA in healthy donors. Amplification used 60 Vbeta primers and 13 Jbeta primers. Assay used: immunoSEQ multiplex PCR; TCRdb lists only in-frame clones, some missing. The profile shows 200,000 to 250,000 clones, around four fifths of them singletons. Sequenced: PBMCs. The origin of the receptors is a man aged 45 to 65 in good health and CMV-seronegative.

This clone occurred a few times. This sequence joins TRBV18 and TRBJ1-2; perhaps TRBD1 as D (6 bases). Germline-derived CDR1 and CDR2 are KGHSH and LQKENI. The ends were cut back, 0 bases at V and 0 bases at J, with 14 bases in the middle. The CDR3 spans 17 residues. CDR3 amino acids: CASSPPARGPANYGYTF. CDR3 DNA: TGTGCCAGCTCACCACCGGCGCGGGGGCCGGCTAACTATGGCTACACCTTC.

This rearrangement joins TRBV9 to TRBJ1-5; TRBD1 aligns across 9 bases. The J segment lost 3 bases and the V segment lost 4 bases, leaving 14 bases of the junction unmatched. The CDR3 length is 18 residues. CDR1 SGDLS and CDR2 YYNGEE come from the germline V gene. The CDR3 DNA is TGTGCCAGCAGCCCGACCGGGACAGGGACAGGGTTCAATCAGCCCCAGCATTTT. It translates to CASSPTGTGTGFNQPQHF.

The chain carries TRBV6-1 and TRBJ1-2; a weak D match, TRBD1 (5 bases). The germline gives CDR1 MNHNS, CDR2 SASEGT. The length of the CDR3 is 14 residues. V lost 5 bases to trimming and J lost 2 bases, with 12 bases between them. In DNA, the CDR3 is TGTGCCAGCAGTCCTCCAGGGCTGAACTATGGCTACACCTTC. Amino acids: CASSPPGLNYGYTF.

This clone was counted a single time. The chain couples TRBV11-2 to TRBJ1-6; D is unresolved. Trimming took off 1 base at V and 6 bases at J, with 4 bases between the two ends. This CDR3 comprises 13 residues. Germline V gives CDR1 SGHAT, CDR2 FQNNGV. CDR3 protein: CASSLGSNSPLHF. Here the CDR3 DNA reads TGTGCCAGCAGCTTAGGCAGTAATTCACCCCTCCACTTT.

In DNA form, the CDR3 reads TGTGCCAGCTCCCAGGGGCCGGTCTACAATGAGCAGTTCTTC. Its translation: CASSQGPVYNEQFF. The rearrangement links TRBV18 to TRBJ2-1; perhaps TRBD1 as D (6 bases). CDR3 size: 14 residues. The germline V gene has CDR1 KGHSH and CDR2 LQKENI. With 6 bases removed from V and 3 bases from J, the gap between germline ends came to 12 bases.

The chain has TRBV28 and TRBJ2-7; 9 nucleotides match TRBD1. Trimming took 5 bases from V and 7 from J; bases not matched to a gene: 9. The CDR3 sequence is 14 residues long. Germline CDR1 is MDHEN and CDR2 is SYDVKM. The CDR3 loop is CASSLLQGAGEQYF. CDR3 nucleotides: TGTGCCAGCAGTCTGTTACAGGGGGCAGGGGAGCAGTACTTC.

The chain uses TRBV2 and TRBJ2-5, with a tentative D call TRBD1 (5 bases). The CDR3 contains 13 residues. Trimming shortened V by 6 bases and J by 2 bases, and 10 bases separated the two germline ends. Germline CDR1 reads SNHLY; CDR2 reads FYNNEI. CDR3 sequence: CASRGPMQETQYF. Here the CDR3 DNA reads TGTGCCAGCAGGGGGCCGATGCAAGAGACCCAGTACTTC. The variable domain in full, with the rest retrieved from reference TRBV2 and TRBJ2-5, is EPEVTQTPSHQVTQMGQEVILRCVPISNHLYFYWYRQILGQKVEFLVSFYNNEISEKSEIFDDQFSVERPDGSNFTLKIRSTKLEDSAMYFCASRGPMQETQYFGPGTRLLVL.

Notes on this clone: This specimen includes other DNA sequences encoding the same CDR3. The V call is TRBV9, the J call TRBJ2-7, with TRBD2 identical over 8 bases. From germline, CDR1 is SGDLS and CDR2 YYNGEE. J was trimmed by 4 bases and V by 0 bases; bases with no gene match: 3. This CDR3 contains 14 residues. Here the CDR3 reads CASSVGSGSYEQYF. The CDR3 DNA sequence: TGTGCCAGCAGCGTAGGGAGCGGGAGTTACGAGCAGTACTTC.

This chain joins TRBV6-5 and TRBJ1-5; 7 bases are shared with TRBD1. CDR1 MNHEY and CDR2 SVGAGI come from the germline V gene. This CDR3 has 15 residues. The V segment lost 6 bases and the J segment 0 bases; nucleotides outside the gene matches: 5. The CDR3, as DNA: TGTGCCAGCAGAAACGACAGGGATAGCAATCAGCCCCAGCATTTT. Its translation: CASRNDRDSNQPQHF.